This TCR beta chain originates from a study of PD-L1 blockade in urothelial cancer. This clone was seen only a few times. Specified time point: peripheral blood 6 weeks after treatment start. Pretreatment and on-treatment samples were taken, numbering 1 to 8 per patient. The repertoire was sequenced with immunoSEQ multiplex PCR; TCRdb's copy has only in-frame clones and lacks some. The sample shows roughly 120,000 clones, about 89% of them seen only once. This CDR3 has 13 residues. The V end lost 6 bases, the J end lost 5 bases, and 14 bases lay between the germline ends. Per the germline V gene, CDR1 is LNHDA and CDR2 is SQIVND (reference sequence).

The sequence was obtained from a man aged 55 to 70 with urothelial cancer. The material sequenced was PBMCs, taken around atezolizumab (anti-PD-L1) treatment. The V and J genes are TRBV19 and TRBJ2-7; D is possibly TRBD2 (6 bases). The CDR3 sequence is CASSPGDGNEQYF. CDR3 DNA sequence: TGTGCCAGTAGCCCGGGGGACGGAAACGAGCAGTACTTC.